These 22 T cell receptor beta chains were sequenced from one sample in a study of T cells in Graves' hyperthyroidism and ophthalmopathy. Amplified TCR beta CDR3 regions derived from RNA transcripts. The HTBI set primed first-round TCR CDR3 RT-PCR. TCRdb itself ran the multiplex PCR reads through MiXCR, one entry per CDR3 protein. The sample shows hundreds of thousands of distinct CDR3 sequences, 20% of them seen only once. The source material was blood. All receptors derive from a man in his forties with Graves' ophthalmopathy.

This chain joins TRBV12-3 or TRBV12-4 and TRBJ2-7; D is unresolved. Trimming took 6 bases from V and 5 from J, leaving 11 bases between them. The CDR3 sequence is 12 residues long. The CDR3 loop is CASSVGPDEQYF. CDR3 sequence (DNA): TGTGCCAGCAGCGTAGGACCGGACGAGCAGTACTTC.

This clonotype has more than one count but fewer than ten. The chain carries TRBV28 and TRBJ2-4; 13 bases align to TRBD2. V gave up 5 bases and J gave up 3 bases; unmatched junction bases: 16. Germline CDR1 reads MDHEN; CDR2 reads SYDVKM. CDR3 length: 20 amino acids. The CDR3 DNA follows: TGTGCCAGCAGTGCACGGACTAGCGGGAGAGGAGGGGGTGGCAAAAACATTCAGTACTTC. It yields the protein CASSARTSGRGGGGKNIQYF.

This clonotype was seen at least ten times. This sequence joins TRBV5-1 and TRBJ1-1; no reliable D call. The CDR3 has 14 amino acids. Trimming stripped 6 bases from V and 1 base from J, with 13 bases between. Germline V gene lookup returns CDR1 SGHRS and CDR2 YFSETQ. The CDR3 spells CASNGGYPNTEAFF. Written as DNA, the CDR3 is TGCGCCAGCAATGGAGGGTACCCGAACACTGAAGCTTTCTTT.

The CDR3 DNA sequence: TGTGCCAGCAGCCAAGATCCGACCACATTTACGAGAGGCTACACCTTC. This translates into CASSQDPTTFTRGYTF. V usage is TRBV14 and J usage is TRBJ1-2, with no clear D. Germline V CDR1 and CDR2: SGHDN, FVKESK. The CDR3 loop spans 16 amino acids. Trimming removed 0 bases at V and 8 bases at J, with 19 bases between.

The CDR3 DNA reads as TGCAGTGCTATGGGCAGCCCCCTCATTTATAGCAATCAGCCCCAGCATTTT. Translating gives CSAMGSPLIYSNQPQHF. The chain is built from TRBV20-1 and TRBJ1-5; unclear D gene. V was cut by 4 bases and J by 0 bases, with 19 bases left in between. The CDR3 has 17 residues. Germline V gene sequence: CDR1 DFQATT, CDR2 SNEGSKA (reference sequence).

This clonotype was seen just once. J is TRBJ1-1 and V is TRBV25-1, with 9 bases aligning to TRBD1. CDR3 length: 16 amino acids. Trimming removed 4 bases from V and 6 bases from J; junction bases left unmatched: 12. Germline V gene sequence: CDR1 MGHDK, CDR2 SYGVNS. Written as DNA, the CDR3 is TGTGCCAGCAGTGCTCCTTGGGGACAGGGAGGATCTGAAGCTTTCTTT. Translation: CASSAPWGQGGSEAFF.

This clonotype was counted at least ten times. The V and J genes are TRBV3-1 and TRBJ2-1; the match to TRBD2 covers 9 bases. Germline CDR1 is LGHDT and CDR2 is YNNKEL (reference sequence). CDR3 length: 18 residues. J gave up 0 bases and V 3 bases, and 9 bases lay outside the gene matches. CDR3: CASSQWAGGHDSYNEQFF. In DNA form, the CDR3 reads TGTGCCAGCAGCCAGTGGGCGGGAGGGCACGACTCCTACAATGAGCAGTTCTTC.

This CDR3 is CASSVAYPSGSYGYTF. The CDR3 DNA reads TGTGCCAGCAGCGTAGCTTACCCATCAGGGAGTTATGGCTACACCTTC. V gene TRBV9 combines with J gene TRBJ1-2, with a weak D call TRBD1 (5 bases). Germline lookup yields CDR1 SGDLS and CDR2 YYNGEE. Trimming cost V 0 bases and J 5 bases, with 17 bases left between them. The CDR3 totals 16 residues.

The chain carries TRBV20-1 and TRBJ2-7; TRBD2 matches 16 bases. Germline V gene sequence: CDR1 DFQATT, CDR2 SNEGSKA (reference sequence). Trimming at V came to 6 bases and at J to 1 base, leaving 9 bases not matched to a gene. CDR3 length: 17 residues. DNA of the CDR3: TGCAGTGCAACGGGACTAGCGGGAGGGCCTAGGTCCTACGAGCAGTACTTC. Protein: CSATGLAGGPRSYEQYF.

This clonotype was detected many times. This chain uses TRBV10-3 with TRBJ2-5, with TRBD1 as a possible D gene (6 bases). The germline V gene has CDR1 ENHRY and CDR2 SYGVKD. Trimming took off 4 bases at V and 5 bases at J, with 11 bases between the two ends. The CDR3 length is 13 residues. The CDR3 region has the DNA TGTGCCATCAGTGCCAGGGGCAGGGAGACCCAGTACTTC. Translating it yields CAISARGRETQYF.

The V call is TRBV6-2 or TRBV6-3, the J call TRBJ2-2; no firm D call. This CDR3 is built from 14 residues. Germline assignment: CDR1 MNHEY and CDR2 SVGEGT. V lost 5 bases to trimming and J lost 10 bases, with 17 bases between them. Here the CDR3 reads CASSPSLGSPELFF. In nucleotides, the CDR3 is TGTGCCAGCAGTCCCAGCCTCGGTTCCCCGGAGCTGTTTTTT.

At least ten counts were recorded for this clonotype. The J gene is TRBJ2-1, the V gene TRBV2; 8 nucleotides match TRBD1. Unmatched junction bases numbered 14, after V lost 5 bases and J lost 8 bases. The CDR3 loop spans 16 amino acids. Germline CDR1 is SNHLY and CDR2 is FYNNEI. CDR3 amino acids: CASSLAGQAIGDEQFF. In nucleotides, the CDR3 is TGTGCCAGCAGTTTGGCGGGACAGGCCATTGGGGATGAGCAGTTCTTC.

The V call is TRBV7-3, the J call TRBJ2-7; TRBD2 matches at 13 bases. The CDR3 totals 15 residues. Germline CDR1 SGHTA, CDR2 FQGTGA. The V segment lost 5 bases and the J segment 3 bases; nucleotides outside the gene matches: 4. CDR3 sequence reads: CASSQLAGGDYEQYF. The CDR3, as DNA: TGTGCCAGCAGCCAACTAGCGGGAGGGGACTACGAGCAGTACTTC. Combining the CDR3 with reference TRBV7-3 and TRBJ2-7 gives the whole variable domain GAGVSQTPSNKVTEKGKYVELRCDPISGHTALYWYRQSLGQGPEFLIYFQGTGAADDSGLPNDRFFAVRPEGSVSTLKIQRTERGDSAVYLCASSQLAGGDYEQYFGPGTRLTVT.

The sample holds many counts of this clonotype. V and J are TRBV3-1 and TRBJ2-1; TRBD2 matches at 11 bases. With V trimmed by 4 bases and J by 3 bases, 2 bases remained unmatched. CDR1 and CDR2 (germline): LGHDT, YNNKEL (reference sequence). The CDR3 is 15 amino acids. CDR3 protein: CASSRGLADYNEQFF. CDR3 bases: TGTGCCAGCAGCCGGGGACTAGCGGACTACAATGAGCAGTTCTTC.

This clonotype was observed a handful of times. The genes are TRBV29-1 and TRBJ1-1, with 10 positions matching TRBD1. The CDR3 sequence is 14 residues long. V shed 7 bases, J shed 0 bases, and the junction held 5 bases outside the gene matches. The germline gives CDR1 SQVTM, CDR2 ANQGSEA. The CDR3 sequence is CSGRTGGLNTEAFF. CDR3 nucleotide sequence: TGCAGCGGGAGGACAGGGGGGCTGAACACTGAAGCTTTCTTT. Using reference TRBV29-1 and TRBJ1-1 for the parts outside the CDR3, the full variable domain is SAVISQKPSRDICQRGTSLTIQCQVDSQVTMMFWYRQQPGQSLTLIATANQGSEATYESGFVIDKFPISRPNLTFSTLTVSNMSPEDSSIYLCSGRTGGLNTEAFFGQGTRLTVV.

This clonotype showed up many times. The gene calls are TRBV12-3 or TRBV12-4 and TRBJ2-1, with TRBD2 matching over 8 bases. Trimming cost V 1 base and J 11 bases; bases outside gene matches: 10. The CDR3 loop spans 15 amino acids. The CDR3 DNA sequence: TGTGCCAGCAGTTTAGGTGGAGCGGGAGTGGGGAAGCAGTTCTTC. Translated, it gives CASSLGGAGVGKQFF.

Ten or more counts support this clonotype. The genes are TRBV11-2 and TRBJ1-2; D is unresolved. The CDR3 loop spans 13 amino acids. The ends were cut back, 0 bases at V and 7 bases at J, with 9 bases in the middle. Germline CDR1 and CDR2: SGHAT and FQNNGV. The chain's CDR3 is CASSLDRGPGYTF. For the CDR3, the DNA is TGTGCCAGCAGCTTAGATCGGGGTCCTGGCTACACCTTC.

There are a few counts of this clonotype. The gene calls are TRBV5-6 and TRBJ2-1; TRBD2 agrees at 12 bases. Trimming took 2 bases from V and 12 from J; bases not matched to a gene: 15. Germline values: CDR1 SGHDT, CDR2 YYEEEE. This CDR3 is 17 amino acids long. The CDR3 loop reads CASSFRVRLAGGPRQFF. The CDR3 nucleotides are TGTGCCAGCAGCTTCCGCGTCCGGCTAGCGGGAGGGCCAAGGCAGTTCTTC. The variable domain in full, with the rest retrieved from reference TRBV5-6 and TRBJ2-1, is DAGVTQSPTHLIKTRGQQVTLRCSPKSGHDTVSWYQQALGQGPQFIFQYYEEEERQRGNFPDRFSGHQFPNYSSELNVNALLLGDSALYLCASSFRVRLAGGPRQFFGPGTRLTVL.

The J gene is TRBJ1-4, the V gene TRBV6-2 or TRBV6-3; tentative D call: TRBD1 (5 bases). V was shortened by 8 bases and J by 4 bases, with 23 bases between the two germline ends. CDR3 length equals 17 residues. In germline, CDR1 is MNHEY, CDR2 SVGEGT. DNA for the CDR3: TGTGCCAGCGCGAGGGGAGGGCCTGGAGCTGGTAATGAAAAACTGTTTTTT. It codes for CASARGGPGAGNEKLFF.

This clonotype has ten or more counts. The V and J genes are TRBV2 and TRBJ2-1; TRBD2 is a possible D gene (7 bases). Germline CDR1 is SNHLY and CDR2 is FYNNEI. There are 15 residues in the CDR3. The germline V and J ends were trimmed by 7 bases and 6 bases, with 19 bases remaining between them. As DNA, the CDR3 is TGTGCCAGCAACGAGGGGCGGGGGACATCCAATGAGCAGTTCTTC. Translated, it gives CASNEGRGTSNEQFF.

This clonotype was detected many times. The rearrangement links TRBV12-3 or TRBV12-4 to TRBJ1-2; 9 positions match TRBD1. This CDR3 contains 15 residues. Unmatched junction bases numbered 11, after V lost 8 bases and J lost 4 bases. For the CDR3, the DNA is TGTGCCAGCCGAAAACTGGACAGGGGAGTCTATGGCTACACCTTC. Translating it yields CASRKLDRGVYGYTF.

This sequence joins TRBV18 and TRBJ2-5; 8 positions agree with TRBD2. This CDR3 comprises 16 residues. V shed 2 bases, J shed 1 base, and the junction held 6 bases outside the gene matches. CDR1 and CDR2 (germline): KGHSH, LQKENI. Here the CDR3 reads CASSPYQRETQETQYF. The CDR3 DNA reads TGTGCCAGCTCACCATACCAGCGGGAGACCCAAGAGACCCAGTACTTC.